This T cell receptor beta chain is from a study of cytomegalovirus exposure and HLA in healthy donors (TCRdb year 2017). Turning to the overall study: An earlier analysis of under 600 of the donors reported 250 to 300 Gb of sequence data and around 120 million unique TCR beta sequences from around 200 million T cells. An early release covering just under 650 HLA-typed donors comprised approximately 300 gigabases of sequencing data and around 80 million unique TCR sequences. Of the roughly 400 genotyped donors, over 70% fell in the genetic ancestry cluster associated with self-reported Caucasian donors. The study aimed to test whether cataloging public T cell receptors could reveal signatures of past pathogen exposure. Using immunosequencing, the study profiled T cell repertoires from around 680 subjects and related those repertoires to cytomegalovirus serostatus. A separate validation cohort of approximately 130 different subjects was used in addition to the roughly 720-subject first cohort. The study combined high-throughput TCR immunosequencing, statistical association of individual TCRs with disease status, and machine learning to predict cytomegalovirus infection status. To study patterns of TCR occurrence, a later analysis re-analyzed previously published TCR beta repertoires from around 700 donors and added high-resolution HLA genotyping. The later analysis used no new phenotypic data to find candidate immune exposures, relying instead on TCR beta sequences and their occurrence across donors. In an earlier analysis of roughly 540 of the donors, high-throughput TCR beta sequencing was used to judge whether each TCR beta V gene segment behaved as functional or pseudogenic. Donor age, sex, ethnicity and CMV serostatus were collected together with the repertoire data. A later genetic analysis used genome-wide SNP genotypes for about 60% of the roughly 700 donors, treating that subset as a discovery cohort. All discovery cohort repertoires had been generated on a single sequencing platform. HLA typing included class I and class II loci at four-digit resolution. Typing coverage differed by locus: A, B, C, DRB1 and DQB1 were typed in about 629-640 donors, DQA1 in 500 to 550, DPA1 in approximately 610, and DPB1 in 400 to 490. Roughly 5 DR-DQ haplotypes were treated as single units for association and clustering because of strong linkage in the cohort. On average, 235,054 unique TCR beta nucleotide sequences were sequenced per donor among some 420 genotyped donors of the cohort, with roughly 19% of those sequences being non-productive. Summary of the overall study and its limitations: Most TCR sequences were seen in very few donors, while some public TCRs were found in many individuals. Because HLA typing was unavailable for some donors at each locus, only the typed subset was used in association tests. CMV serostatus was the only immune exposure information available for the cohort. Because counts were too low, more than 15 rarely observed V segments, including chromosome 9 orphons, were left out of the earlier analysis of 587 of the donors. In a later genetic analysis, fewer N-insertions in productive TCRs were reported among donors in an Asian-associated ancestry cluster than the roughly 700-donor mean. Cytomegalovirus status was reported to be diagnosed by the classifier with high specificity and sensitivity in both the original and validation cohorts. Correlated functional status among segregating V segments might reflect linkage disequilibrium, but an unknown experimental factor could not be ruled out. Broadly in line with IMGT annotations, most TCR beta V segments showed up in productive rearrangements about 87% or about 30% of the time in an earlier analysis of 450 to 600 of the donors. Strong co-occurrence of HLA alleles, especially DR and DQ, made assigning TCR associations to individual alleles difficult. A later genetic analysis associated a missense DCLRE1C variant with V-gene and J-gene trimming of TCR beta chains, and an independent cohort replicated the association. In vitro tests confirmed that a few of the cytomegalovirus-associated TCR beta chains recognize cytomegalovirus antigens. In a later analysis, about 16,000 TCR beta sequences were associated with specific HLA alleles at a false discovery rate of 0.05. According to a later analysis, parvovirus B19, influenza, CMV and Epstein-Barr virus appeared linked to several top co-occurrence clusters. A further reported finding was that TCR beta sequences accurately predicted the HLA-A and HLA-B alleles for most subjects in the first cohort. The authors suggested that the approach could potentially be generalized to other disease states and immunological phenotypes. Compared with equally common non-associated chains, HLA-associated TCR beta chains in a later analysis were more clonally expanded and had lower generation probabilities. Presence/absence analyses assumed roughly uniform sequencing depth across donors, an assumption that may not hold. According to a later analysis, most CMV-associated TCR beta chains appeared to be HLA-restricted, and the HLA associations seemed to be driven largely by CMV exposure. A later analysis found that TCR association rates varied across HLA loci, with DRB1 alleles showing the most associated TCRs and HLA-C alleles the fewest. A group of highly shared sequence variants was considered likely to be a technical artifact of the sequencing pipeline. Only TCR beta chains were sequenced in this cohort, and the absence of alpha or paired-chain data limited detectable features. In the study, 164 TCR beta chains were listed as associated with cytomegalovirus. Some IMGT-functional V segments, including TRBV6-2 and TRBV6-3, could not be told apart with the 87-base-pair reads, so those segments were excluded.

The cohort comprised approximately 700 healthy bone marrow donors. All cohort members were sampled while nominally healthy, although unrecorded immune exposures were likely present. The donor tested CMV seropositive, placing the donor among the 310 or so seropositive members of the cohort. A peripheral blood sample was provided by each donor, and peripheral blood mononuclear cells were used for TCR beta sequencing. The Qiagen DNeasy Blood Extraction Kit was used to extract genomic DNA from the blood cell samples. The CDR3 goes from the cysteine to the phenylalanine over 15 residues. The DNA shown is the 45-base CDR3, in frame from base 1. CDR1 and CDR2 (LNHDA, SQIVND) derive from the germline V gene (reference sequence). At the junction V is shortened by 3 bases and J by 3 bases; bases outside the gene matches: 3. For this clone: Its antigen is currently not known. The input lacks base qualities; no much larger clone sits a single base away.

Receptor amplification or capture employed the immunoSEQ multiplex PCR assay. The multiplex PCR relied on a mix of 60 forward primers for TCR Vbeta segments and 13 reverse primers for TCR Jbeta segments. The CDR3 region of rearranged TCR beta genes was amplified from genomic DNA by a multiplex PCR assay. The amplified TCR beta libraries were sequenced on the Illumina HiSeq System as 87-base-pair reads. The authors processed their data as follows. A later analysis counted some 80 million unique TCR beta chains across the 650 to 700 repertoires, and approximately 11 million of these chains were shared by at least two donors. A nearest-neighbor algorithm error-corrected the raw reads and collapsed the reads into unique sequences, merging closely related sequences to remove PCR and sequencing errors. V, D and J gene segments were assigned by aligning CDR3 sequences to IMGT reference sequences. For a sequence to be retained, a match of at least six nucleotides to both a V gene segment and a J gene segment was required. Rearrangements were called productive when the CDR3 lacked stop codons and stayed in frame with V and J; all others were non-productive. CDR3 was defined according to IMGT convention as the region running from the second conserved V-encoded cysteine to the conserved J-encoded phenylalanine. The earlier analysis of roughly 590 of the donors excluded sequences that lacked an unambiguous match to a single V gene segment. In an earlier analysis of a few hundred of the donors, V segments were called functional above 56.7% productive rearrangements and were called segregating when the between-donor standard deviation exceeded 5%. A statistical classification framework was built for diagnosing cytomegalovirus status from the catalog of TCR beta chain sequences. A later analysis assigned V and J genes by comparing TCR nucleotide sequences with IMGT/GENE-DB human TR gene sequences. Using the TCRdist pipeline, a later analysis assigned CDR3 sequences along with most-parsimonious VDJ recombination scenarios. In a later analysis, each TCR beta chain was defined by its CDR3 amino acid sequence together with its V-gene family, and reads lacking a unique V-gene family were excluded. A later analysis removed 500 to 600 highly shared, low-generation-probability nucleotide sequences to deal with suspected cross-contamination and a sequencing artifact. In a later analysis, a clonal expansion index for each public chain was calculated from normalized within-repertoire ranks of inferred template counts. Generation probabilities in a later analysis came from a VDJ recombination model fitted to out-of-frame rearrangements, and those results were checked against IGoR. In a later analysis, hypergeometric tests were used to score TCR-TCR, TCR-HLA and TCR-CMV co-occurrence, with a repertoire-size bias correction applied to TCR pairs. To estimate false discovery rates, a later analysis permuted the HLA or CMV assignments 20 times. In a later analysis, co-occurring TCRs were grouped with DBSCAN, and TCRdist sequence similarity was added when clustering was performed within HLA-allele-positive subsets. Co-occurrence clustering excluded repertoires with fewer than 30,000 or more than 120,000 public chains, plus five with anomalous nucleotide sharing. TCRdb limited this immuneACCESS table to in-frame rearrangements with V and J called. A share of clones is missing; checked studies link under half to unresolved V genes, and the rest is unexplained. V, J and clone size were drawn from that table, and D and trimming were deduced from the DNA. In this sample the table shows some 170,000 clones, 70% to 85% of which occur a single time. The ten biggest clones cover 3.7% of the sample.

The sequence is built from TRBV19 and TRBJ2-3; 10 of the junction bases match TRBD1. Sequencing was performed on PBMCs. The TCR originated in a man aged 25-45 years in good health and CMV-seropositive. The CDR3 protein sequence reads: CASSIGTGVTDTQYF. The sequence in DNA is TGTGCCAGTAGTATCGGGACAGGGGTTACAGATACGCAGTATTTT.